A selection of T cell receptor beta chains follows, all from one sample in a study of T cells in Graves' hyperthyroidism and ophthalmopathy. TCRdb re-analysed the multiplex PCR reads in MiXCR, keeping a single row per CDR3 protein. The repertoire holds about 400,000 distinct CDR3 sequences, with 15% as singletons. Sequenced: blood. The receptors originated from a woman aged 25 to 39 with Graves' hyperthyroidism. The CDR3 runs from the conserved cysteine through the conserved F or W. D genes are given only for firm matches. Expanded clones are given a class, and other clones once, few, many or no size at all.

j_gene	d_gene	v_gene	len	abundance	CDR3aa	CDR3nt
TRBJ1-3	TRBD1	TRBV18	17	few	CASSPQETGGRGNTIYF	TGTGCCAGCTCACCGCAGGAAACAGGGGGCCGTGGAAACACCATATATTTT
TRBJ1-2	TRBD1	TRBV10-3	12	NA	CAIMRDRGGYTF	TGTGCCATCATGAGGGACAGGGGTGGCTACACCTTC
TRBJ2-5	NA	TRBV20-1	13	NA	CSARTPGEVTQYF	TGCAGTGCTAGAACCCCTGGGGAGGTGACCCAGTACTTC
TRBJ2-3	TRBD2	TRBV4-2	17	few	CASSQDPGSGRTDTQYF	TGTGCCAGCAGCCAAGATCCGGGTAGCGGGAGAACAGATACGCAGTATTTT
TRBJ2-7	TRBD2	TRBV28	14	few	CASRRGGSSYEQYF	TGTGCCAGCAGAAGAGGCGGGAGCTCCTACGAGCAGTACTTC
TRBJ2-1	NA	TRBV4-1	14	few	CASSQLFGGNEQFF	TGCGCCAGCAGCCAACTTTTTGGCGGCAATGAGCAGTTCTTC
TRBJ2-7	NA	TRBV6-1	14	few	CASTGGGSLYEQYF	TGTGCCAGCACAGGGGGCGGGAGCCTCTACGAGCAGTACTTC
TRBJ2-2	NA	TRBV4-1	16	NA	CASSQVGQMFTGELFF	TGCGCCAGCAGCCAAGTCGGGCAGATGTTCACCGGGGAGCTGTTTTTT
TRBJ2-3	TRBD2	TRBV20-1	15	few	CSASGLAGSTDTQYF	TGCAGTGCTAGTGGGCTAGCGGGAAGCACAGATACGCAGTATTTT
TRBJ1-5	NA	TRBV2	14	many	CASTDNNSNQPQHF	TGTGCCAGCACAGACAATAATAGCAATCAGCCCCAGCATTTT
TRBJ1-6	NA	TRBV28	13	NA	CASRLGGVSPLHF	TGTGCCAGCAGACTCGGAGGGGTCTCACCCCTCCACTTT
TRBJ1-1	NA	TRBV28	14	many	CASSPGGGNTEAFF	TGTGCCAGCAGCCCTGGGGGGGGCAACACTGAAGCTTTCTTT
TRBJ2-3	NA	TRBV28	14	many	CASSLNGPTDTQYF	TGTGCCAGCAGTTTAAACGGGCCCACAGATACGCAGTATTTT
TRBJ1-4	NA	TRBV28	11	once	CASGVGVKLFF	TGTGCCAGCGGTGTCGGGGTAAAACTGTTTTTT
TRBJ1-4	NA	TRBV6-1	14	NA	CASSPAGSNEKLFF	TGTGCCAGCAGCCCAGCCGGTAGTAATGAAAAACTGTTTTTT
TRBJ2-7	TRBD1	TRBV5-6	16	NA	CASSWTWGTGVSEQYF	TGTGCCAGCAGCTGGACCTGGGGGACAGGGGTAAGCGAGCAGTACTTC
TRBJ2-3	NA	TRBV6-1	16	many	CASSQRSGTLRDTQYF	TGTGCCAGCAGTCAAAGGTCGGGAACCCTAAGGGATACGCAGTATTTT
TRBJ2-2	TRBD2	TRBV27	16	NA	CASTGLAGRLGGELFF	TGTGCCAGCACCGGACTAGCGGGAAGATTGGGCGGGGAGCTGTTTTTT
TRBJ2-7	NA	TRBV10-2	14	many	CASSGAAETYEQYF	TGCGCCAGCAGTGGTGCCGCAGAGACCTACGAGCAGTACTTC
TRBJ2-5	NA	TRBV6-6	15	NA	CASSYSRLVIETQYF	TGTGCCAGCAGTTACTCGAGGCTGGTTATCGAGACCCAGTACTTC
TRBJ1-1	NA	TRBV15	14	NA	CATSRGSMNTEAFF	TGTGCCACCAGCAGAGGTAGCATGAACACTGAAGCTTTCTTT
TRBJ2-7	TRBD1	TRBV6-1	13	NA	CASSTRDSGEQYF	TGTGCCAGCAGTACCCGGGACAGTGGCGAGCAGTACTTC
TRBJ1-1	NA	TRBV18	17	many	CASSPLGGPNVNTEAFF	TGTGCCAGCTCACCACTCGGGGGTCCCAATGTGAACACTGAAGCTTTCTTT
TRBJ1-5	NA	TRBV30	13	few	CASASGSNQPQHF	TGTGCCTCCGCCTCAGGGTCAAATCAGCCCCAGCATTTT
TRBJ1-1	NA	TRBV4-1	15	NA	CASSQDNDVNTEAFF	TGCGCCAGCAGCCAAGATAACGACGTGAACACTGAAGCTTTCTTT
TRBJ2-3	TRBD2	TRBV2	15	many	CASSERAGTTDTQYF	TGTGCCAGCAGTGAACGAGCGGGGACCACAGATACGCAGTATTTT
TRBJ2-3	TRBD2	TRBV7-8	15	many	CASSRSGSRTDTQYF	TGTGCCAGCAGCCGAAGCGGGAGTCGCACAGATACGCAGTATTTT
TRBJ2-5	NA	TRBV12-3/TRBV12-4	14	many	CASSYGQILQTQYF	TGTGCCAGCAGTTATGGACAGATCCTGCAGACCCAGTACTTC
TRBJ2-7	NA	TRBV18	17	NA	CASSSLFRGSSSYEQYF	TGTGCCAGCTCAAGTCTCTTCCGGGGGTCCAGCTCCTACGAGCAGTACTTC
TRBJ1-5	NA	TRBV16	13	NA	CASSRGRDQPQHF	TGTGCCAGCAGCCGAGGGAGGGACCAGCCCCAGCATTTT
TRBJ2-3	TRBD2	TRBV14	18	NA	CASSHIRIAGPSTDTRYF	TGTGCCAGCAGTCACATCAGAATAGCGGGGCCTAGCACAGATACGCGGTATTTT
TRBJ1-5	NA	TRBV7-8	12	many	CASSQGHQPQHF	TGTGCCAGCAGTCAGGGGCATCAGCCCCAGCATTTT
TRBJ2-3	TRBD2	TRBV20-1	15	few	CSASGTSGNTDTQYF	TGCAGTGCTAGTGGGACTAGCGGAAACACAGATACGCAGTATTTT
TRBJ2-1	TRBD2	TRBV11-2	16	many	CASSFSGMSSYNEQFF	TGTGCCAGCAGCTTTAGCGGGATGAGCTCCTACAATGAGCAGTTCTTC
TRBJ1-1	TRBD1	TRBV2	14	few	CASSPGGAFTEAFF	TGTGCCAGCAGTCCAGGGGGCGCATTCACTGAAGCTTTCTTT
TRBJ2-1	NA	TRBV20-1	13	many	CSASGSVDNEQFF	TGCAGTGCTAGCGGGAGCGTTGACAATGAGCAGTTCTTC
TRBJ1-6	NA	TRBV12-3/TRBV12-4	12	few	CASSPGHPPLHF	TGTGCCAGCAGTCCGGGACATCCCCCCCTCCACTTT
TRBJ1-6	NA	TRBV27	16	NA	CASSLYVTQYNSPLHF	TGTGCCAGCAGTTTATACGTTACACAGTATAATTCACCCCTCCACTTT
TRBJ2-1	TRBD2	TRBV2	15	few	CASSYPGTSYNEQFF	TGTGCCAGCAGTTACCCCGGGACTAGTTACAATGAGCAGTTCTTC
TRBJ2-3	NA	TRBV20-1	12	few	CSAPVVTDTQYF	TGCAGTGCTCCCGTTGTCACAGATACGCAGTATTTT
TRBJ1-1	NA	TRBV27	14	NA	CASSLTGAIPEAFF	TGTGCCAGCAGTTTGACGGGGGCGATCCCTGAAGCTTTCTTT
TRBJ2-1	NA	TRBV19	13	NA	CASMSRNYNEQFF	TGTGCCAGTATGTCAAGAAACTACAATGAGCAGTTCTTC
TRBJ1-2	NA	TRBV20-1	12	few	CSARQGNYGYTF	TGCAGTGCTAGACAGGGCAACTATGGCTACACCTTC
TRBJ2-7	NA	TRBV5-1	14	many	CASSWEQGPYEQYF	TGCGCCAGCAGCTGGGAACAGGGACCCTACGAGCAGTACTTC
TRBJ2-2	TRBD1	TRBV2	14	many	CASWTGGVTGELFF	TGTGCCAGCTGGACAGGGGGGGTCACCGGGGAGCTGTTTTTT
TRBJ1-4	TRBD1	TRBV5-1	16	few	CASSLVGGESNEKLFF	TGCGCCAGCAGCTTGGTAGGGGGCGAATCCAATGAAAAACTGTTTTTT
TRBJ2-6	NA	TRBV6-4	17	few	CASSPKGGGAGANVLTF	TGTGCCAGCAGCCCGAAAGGAGGGGGCGCTGGGGCCAACGTCCTGACTTTC
TRBJ2-7	NA	TRBV6-1	13	NA	CASSFEGIYEQYF	TGTGCCAGCAGTTTCGAGGGGATCTACGAGCAGTACTTC
TRBJ2-7	TRBD1	TRBV5-1	14	many	CASGLRDREYEQYF	TGCGCCAGCGGCCTCAGGGACAGAGAGTACGAGCAGTACTTC
TRBJ2-5	NA	TRBV7-9	14	few	CASSPWTVQETQYF	TGTGCCAGCAGCCCATGGACAGTCCAAGAGACCCAGTACTTC
TRBJ1-4	TRBD1	TRBV5-1	14	few	CASSNGQAREKLFF	TGCGCCAGCAGCAACGGACAGGCCCGGGAAAAACTGTTTTTT
TRBJ1-2	NA	TRBV15	13	many	CATSRETGYGYTF	TGTGCCACCAGCAGGGAAACAGGATATGGCTACACCTTC
TRBJ2-1	NA	TRBV2	16	many	CASSEGGPNYYNEQFF	TGTGCCAGCAGTGAAGGGGGTCCGAACTACTACAATGAGCAGTTCTTC
TRBJ2-1	TRBD1	TRBV6-5	14	few	CASTSDRVRNEQFF	TGTGCCAGCACTTCGGACAGGGTGCGGAATGAGCAGTTCTTC
TRBJ2-7	TRBD2	TRBV12-3/TRBV12-4	14	many	CASSLDSGRNEQYF	TGTGCCAGCAGTTTAGATAGCGGGAGGAACGAGCAGTACTTC
TRBJ1-2	NA	TRBV6-5	17	NA	CASSYYTIGKNADGYTF	TGTGCCAGCAGTTACTATACAATTGGGAAGAACGCTGATGGCTACACCTTC
TRBJ2-3	NA	TRBV20-1	13	NA	CSARPTGRETQYF	TGCAGTGCTAGACCGACAGGGAGGGAGACGCAGTATTTT